The 16 T cell receptor beta chains presented below share a single source sample, sequenced in a study of OX40 agonist ivuxolimab in advanced cancers. Only in-frame clones appear in the TCRdb table, and some are missing; sequencing was by immunoSEQ multiplex PCR. The table shows tens of thousands of clones, with 87% occurring only once. The specimen was CD4+ or CD8+ T cells sorted from blood, collected in a trial of the OX40 agonist ivuxolimab. These receptors were obtained from an adult with an advanced solid tumor such as melanoma, head and neck, liver or kidney cancer.

The rearrangement uses TRBV6-6 and TRBJ2-1; perhaps TRBD1 as D (7 bases). The CDR3 runs 14 residues. Germline V gives CDR1 MNHNY, CDR2 SVGAGI (reference sequence). The germline V and J ends were trimmed by 6 bases and 7 bases, with 16 bases remaining between them. This chain's CDR3 is CASSQPTGRNEQFF. CDR3 coding DNA: TGTGCCAGCAGCCAACCGACAGGGAGGAATGAGCAGTTCTTC.

The chain employs TRBV7-2 and TRBJ1-2; D is unresolved. V lost 1 base and J lost 8, with 14 bases in between. The CDR3 contains 14 residues. Per the germline V gene, CDR1 is SGHTA and CDR2 is FQGNSA. CDR3 region: CASSLDSAGKGYTF. The CDR3 DNA is TGTGCCAGCAGCTTAGACTCGGCAGGCAAAGGCTACACCTTC.

The chain uses TRBV6-5 and TRBJ2-7; no reliable D call. This CDR3 contains 14 residues. Germline assignment: CDR1 MNHEY and CDR2 SVGAGI. Trimming stripped 0 bases from V and 4 bases from J, with 10 bases between. CDR3 sequence (DNA): TGTGCCAGCAGTTACTCGCACAAGGGATACGAGCAGTACGTC. This translates into CASSYSHKGYEQYV.

The J gene is TRBJ1-1, the V gene TRBV18; D is undetermined. Germline V gene lookup returns CDR1 KGHSH and CDR2 LQKENI. This CDR3 comprises 13 residues. With 2 bases removed from V and 0 bases from J, the gap between germline ends came to 4 bases. The chain's CDR3 is CASSPAMNTEAFF. The CDR3 region has the DNA TGTGCCAGCTCACCAGCCATGAACACTGAAGCTTTCTTT.

V gene TRBV27 combines with J gene TRBJ1-1; 9 bases are a match to TRBD1. The germline gives CDR1 MNHEY, CDR2 SMNVEV (reference sequence). CDR3 length: 13 residues. The ends lost 6 bases at V and 12 bases at J; junction bases unmatched: 11. CDR3 sequence: CASSLSGQGFSFF. The DNA of the CDR3 is TGTGCCAGCAGCCTCTCTGGACAGGGGTTTTCTTTCTTT.

The chain has TRBV27 and TRBJ1-3, with TRBD1 as a possible D gene (5 bases). The CDR3 is made up of 14 amino acids. Germline V lookup: CDR1 MNHEY, CDR2 SMNVEV (reference sequence). V lost 8 bases and J 2 bases, leaving 13 bases between the germline ends. The CDR3 is CASAELGAGNTIYF. CDR3 nucleotide sequence: TGTGCCAGCGCTGAGCTAGGGGCTGGAAACACCATATATTTT.

The chain recombines TRBV28 with TRBJ2-3; no clear D. The germline CDR1 and CDR2 sequences are MDHEN and SYDVKM. Trimming took off 6 bases at V and 6 bases at J, with 10 bases between the two ends. The CDR3 is 12 amino acids. In DNA, the CDR3 is TGTGCCAGCAGCTTACCGAGGGATACGCAGTATTTT. Its protein product is CASSLPRDTQYF.

The rearrangement links TRBV6-1 to TRBJ2-7; D perhaps matches TRBD1 (6 bases). Germline V gene data show CDR1 as MNHNS and CDR2 as SASEGT. This CDR3 comprises 13 residues. Trimming pared 6 bases from V and 0 bases from J, leaving 9 bases between. The CDR3, as DNA: TGTGCCAGCAGGCCCAGGGGCTCCTACGAGCAGTACGTC. It codes for CASRPRGSYEQYV.

The chain couples TRBV4-2 to TRBJ1-5, with D possibly being TRBD1 (5 bases). Germline V gene data show CDR1 as LGHNA and CDR2 as YNFKEQ. This CDR3 region has 16 residues. The V and J ends lost 0 bases and 1 base respectively, with 10 bases between them. The CDR3 DNA is TGTGCCAGCAGCCAAGAGAGCGGGGGGAGCAATCAGCCCCAGCATTTT. It specifies CASSQESGGSNQPQHF.

The V call is TRBV2, the J call TRBJ1-2, with D possibly TRBD1 on 5 matching bases. Germline CDR1 SNHLY, CDR2 FYNNEI. The CDR3 totals 14 residues. V lost 3 bases, J lost 5 bases, and 13 bases lay in between. In nucleotides, the CDR3 is TGTGCCAGCAGTGAGGTACAACAGGCTTATGGCTACACCTTC. As protein: CASSEVQQAYGYTF.

The chain links TRBV9 to TRBJ1-5; D is ambiguous. Germline values: CDR1 SGDLS, CDR2 YYNGEE. This CDR3 spans 14 amino acids. Trimming took off 0 bases at V and 2 bases at J, with 6 bases between the two ends. The CDR3 loop reads CASSVGQGNQPQHF. Here the CDR3 DNA reads TGTGCCAGCAGCGTAGGGCAGGGCAATCAGCCCCAGCATTTT.

The gene calls are TRBV5-1 and TRBJ1-4; the D gene is possibly TRBD1 (6 bases). From germline, CDR1 is SGHRS and CDR2 YFSETQ. The CDR3 is made up of 14 amino acids. V dropped 0 bases and J dropped 8 bases, with 11 bases sitting between them. In DNA, the CDR3 is TGCGCCAGCAGCTTGGTTGGGGGGCTCGAAAAACTGTTTTTT. This gives the protein CASSLVGGLEKLFF.

The J gene is TRBJ2-7, the V gene TRBV27, with D perhaps TRBD2 (5 bases). V lost 5 bases and J lost 6, with 17 bases in between. Germline V gene data show CDR1 as MNHEY and CDR2 as SMNVEV (reference sequence). The CDR3 covers 14 residues. In DNA form, the CDR3 reads TGTGCCAGCAGTGTGGGAGCAGAGCGGCGCGAGCAGTACTTC. As protein: CASSVGAERREQYF.

On this clone itself: The junction shows a germline mismatch at one end, possibly a read error. CDR3 DNA: TGTGCTAGTGGTTTGCCCAGGGGAACGATGGACTTC. This translates into CASGLPRGTMDF. The chain links TRBV12-5 to TRBJ2-5; D may be TRBD1 (6 bases). Germline values: CDR1 LGHNT, CDR2 FRNRAP. This CDR3 is 12 amino acids long.

This clone was counted a single time. Likely a read error: the CDR3 ends without its conserved phenylalanine or tryptophan. Because the CDR3's place on the DNA is in doubt, the DNA is left out and the CDR3 is given as listed by TCRdb. This chain connects TRBV21-1 to TRBJ2-6; TRBD1 is taken as the D call from the table, unchecked against the DNA. TRBV21-1 has pseudogene status. The CDR3 length is 11 residues, termini included. CDR3 loop: CASSPPGQGSI.

This chain links TRBV9 with TRBJ1-5; no definite D call. The CDR3 runs to 13 residues. V gave up 6 bases and J gave up 5 bases, with 12 bases separating them. Germline V gene data show CDR1 as SGDLS and CDR2 as YYNGEE. DNA for the CDR3: TGTGCCAGCACAAGGGAACTTTATCAGCCCCAGCATTTT. This codes for CASTRELYQPQHF.